This T cell receptor beta chain is drawn from a study of vaccination and CD4 T cells after COVID-19. For the study at large: Control cultures used a CEFX viral epitope pool, an HIV-1 Nef peptide pool, or no peptide.

V shed 7 bases, J shed 6 bases, and the junction held 14 bases outside the gene matches. There are 15 residues in the CDR3. Germline V gene sequence: CDR1 LNHDA, CDR2 SQIVND (reference sequence). This clonotype has a handful of counts. Its antigen is still unknown. Findings and limits, study-wide: Spike mono-reactivity was found in 304 of 307 vaccine-specific clones from convalescent patients.

Treatment here: approximately 10-day PBMC culture with coronavirus spike peptide pools or control peptides (ViraFEST assay). Cultured CD4+ T cell DNA was sequenced using the Oncomine TCR Beta short-read assay. Cultures of CD4+ T cells served as the source for extracting genomic DNA. In TCRdb, the PCR reads were re-called with MiXCR into one record per CDR3 protein. The profile covers roughly 11,000 distinct CDR3 sequences, with about three fifths appearing a single time and around 20% taken by the ten largest. The chain combines TRBV19 with TRBJ1-2; 7 bases match TRBD1. This TCR was sampled from a human donor who had recovered from COVID-19. Sequenced sample: CD4+ T cells from blood, cultured in vitro. The CDR3 region is CASNRGGGALNGYTF. The CDR3 DNA follows: TGTGCCAGTAACCGGGGAGGGGGCGCTTTAAATGGCTACACCTTC. Looking up the rest from reference TRBV19 and TRBJ1-2 gives the full variable domain: DGGITQSPKYLFRKEGQNVTLSCEQNLNHDAMYWYRQDPGQGLRLIYYSQIVNDFQKGDIAEGYSVSREKKESFPLTVTSAQKNPTAFYLCASNRGGGALNGYTFGSGTRLTVV.